One and the same sample provided the 13 T cell receptor beta chains below, sequenced in a study of post-analysis software for immune sequencing data. Study observations and caveats: Five or six TRBV segments were significantly more frequent in patients than in controls. TRBV5-6, TRBV5-1 and TRBV20-1 were among these segments.

Their antigens are not known. TCR beta libraries were prepared from cDNA with unique molecular identifiers. TCRdb fed the PCR reads into MiXCR, producing one record per CDR3 protein. The top ten hold approximately 4.5% of the sample, which has about 820,000 distinct CDR3 sequences, under 70% seen once. What was sequenced was blood. The receptors shown here come from a girl between 10 and 17 years old with multiple sclerosis.

V is TRBV12-3 or TRBV12-4 and J is TRBJ1-6; D possibly corresponds to TRBD1 (5 bases). V was trimmed by 6 bases and J by 1 base, leaving 16 bases between them. This CDR3 is 17 amino acids long. The CDR3: CASSPRASRSYNSPLHF. CDR3 DNA: TGTGCCAGCAGCCCCAGGGCGAGTCGGTCCTATAATTCACCCCTCCACTTT.

This clonotype was picked up one time. The gene calls are TRBV20-1 and TRBJ2-1; TRBD2 aligns across 9 bases. The germline V gene has CDR1 DFQATT and CDR2 SNEGSKA (reference sequence). The CDR3 loop spans 15 amino acids. The ends lost 6 bases at V and 5 bases at J; junction bases unmatched: 11. This chain's CDR3 is CSASYLAGRNNEQFF. The CDR3 DNA sequence: TGCAGTGCGAGTTACCTAGCGGGGAGGAACAATGAGCAGTTCTTC.

This clonotype was observed a few times. The rearrangement joins TRBV10-2 to TRBJ2-5, with D tentatively TRBD1 or TRBD2 (6 bases each). The ends were cut back, 2 bases at V and 4 bases at J, with 23 bases in the middle. Germline CDR1 reads WSHSY; CDR2 reads SAAADI. This CDR3 spans 18 amino acids. The CDR3 nucleotides read TGCGCCAGCAGTGAGACCCTCACGAGGGGCGGAGGGGGAGAGACCCAGTACTTC. Translation gives CASSETLTRGGGGETQYF.

V and J are TRBV2 and TRBJ1-2; TRBD1 agrees at 9 bases. J lost 4 bases, V lost 6 bases, and 12 bases had no gene match. CDR3 length: 16 residues. Germline V gives CDR1 SNHLY, CDR2 FYNNEI. CDR3 amino acids: CASSDPGQGSSYGYTF. The DNA for the CDR3 is TGTGCCAGCAGCGACCCGGGACAGGGATCAAGCTATGGCTACACCTTC.

The rearrangement uses TRBV3-1 and TRBJ2-7; either TRBD1 or TRBD2 may fit D (6 bases each). This CDR3 has 17 amino acids. The germline V gene encodes CDR1 LGHDT and CDR2 YNNKEL (reference sequence). The V end was cut by 4 bases, the J end by 1 base, with 20 bases between. This chain's CDR3 is CASSLRVGGPKSYEQYF. The CDR3 DNA reads TGTGCCAGCAGCCTCCGAGTAGGGGGGCCCAAATCCTACGAGCAGTACTTC.

This clonotype has only a few counts. The chain is built from TRBV27 and TRBJ2-4; possible D gene TRBD2, 6 bases. With the DNA end fitting TRBJ2-7 better, the J assignment may be wrong. Per the germline V gene, CDR1 is MNHEY and CDR2 is SMNVEV (reference sequence). The CDR3 is made up of 14 amino acids. Written as DNA, the CDR3 is TGTGCCAGCAGCCTCCGCGGGATTTATTACGAGCAGTACTTC. It is translated as CASSLRGIYYEQYF.

This clonotype has only a few counts. The rearrangement joins TRBV20-1 to TRBJ2-3; D remains ambiguous. Trimming removed 5 bases from V and 2 bases from J, with 8 bases in between. CDR1 is DFQATT, CDR2 SNEGSKA, per germline (reference sequence). The CDR3 spans 12 residues. CDR3 coding DNA: TGCAGTGCTGGCGGTGACACAGATACGCAGTATTTT. It encodes CSAGGDTDTQYF.

The chain recombines TRBV10-3 with TRBJ2-3; D remains unclear. Trimming left V 4 bases short and J 3 bases short, with 17 bases between. Per the germline V gene, CDR1 is ENHRY and CDR2 is SYGVKD. This CDR3 comprises 16 residues. CDR3 nucleotides: TGTGCCATCAGTGTAGGGCGCCCCGGGCATACAGATACGCAGTATTTT. Protein sequence: CAISVGRPGHTDTQYF.

This sequence joins TRBV7-8 and TRBJ2-4, with D tentatively TRBD2 (5 bases). TRBJ2-7 matches the DNA end more closely, so the J call is doubtful. This CDR3 spans 17 amino acids. The germline gives CDR1 SGHVS, CDR2 FQNEAQ. The CDR3 reads CASSLGRSRGSWHEQYF. The CDR3, as DNA: TGTGCCAGCAGCTTAGGAAGGAGTCGGGGAAGTTGGCACGAGCAGTACTTC.

The V and J genes are TRBV15 and TRBJ2-5, with TRBD2 matching 9 bases. The better agreement between TRBJ2-7 and the DNA end casts doubt on the J call. The CDR3 extends over 16 amino acids. CDR1 is LNHNV and CDR2 is YYDKDF in the germline V gene (reference sequence). The CDR3 loop is CATSRDRLAGSYEQYF. The CDR3 nucleotides read TGTGCCACCAGCAGAGATAGGCTAGCGGGGAGCTACGAGCAGTACTTC.

Concerning this clonotype itself: Germline and junction disagree at one end, which may indicate a read error. The chain employs TRBV20-1 and TRBJ2-7; 7 nucleotides agree with TRBD2. This CDR3 has 15 residues. Germline lookup yields CDR1 DFQATT and CDR2 SNEGSKA (reference sequence). The CDR3: CSARNRLIGGYGQYF. The DNA of the CDR3 is TGCAGTGCTAGGAACAGACTCATCGGGGGGTACGGGCAGTACTTC.

This chain uses TRBV2 with TRBJ2-7, with 9 bases lining up with TRBD1. Germline lookup yields CDR1 SNHLY and CDR2 FYNNEI. Losses at the gene ends were 8 bases for V and 3 bases for J; bases not matched to a gene: 5. This CDR3 is built from 13 residues. CDR3 in DNA: TGTGCCAGCGGGGGACAGGGTGGCTACGAGCAGTACTTC. Translated: CASGGQGGYEQYF.

This clonotype turned up a few times. The rearrangement joins TRBV5-1 to TRBJ1-1; TRBD1 matches 9 bases. V lost 1 base to trimming and J lost 2 bases; unmatched junction nucleotides: 9. Germline CDR1 is SGHRS and CDR2 is YFSETQ. There are 17 residues in the CDR3. CDR3 region: CASSLSRPGQGNTEAFF. CDR3 nucleotides: TGCGCCAGCAGCTTGTCTCGTCCGGGACAGGGAAACACTGAAGCTTTCTTT.